This TCR beta chain was obtained from a study of cytomegalovirus exposure and HLA in healthy donors (dated by TCRdb to the late 2010s). About the investigation overall: In an earlier analysis of 550 to 750 of the donors, 250 to 300 Gb of sequence data and some 120 million unique TCR beta sequences from 150 million to 200 million T cells were reported. About 310 gigabases of sequencing data and around 87 million unique TCR sequences were included in an early release covering around 600 HLA-typed donors. The genetic ancestry cluster associated with self-reported Caucasian donors included around 76% of the 398 genotyped donors. The study was designed to test whether signatures of past pathogen exposure could be identified by cataloging public T cell receptors. Using immunosequencing, the study profiled T cell repertoires from 500 to 800 subjects and related those repertoires to cytomegalovirus serostatus. Besides the first cohort of approximately 670 subjects, a separate validation cohort made up of 120 different subjects was used. To predict cytomegalovirus infection status, the study brought together high-throughput TCR immunosequencing, statistical association of individual TCRs with disease status, and machine learning. A later analysis re-analyzed previously published TCR beta repertoires from about 730 donors and added high-resolution HLA genotyping to study TCR occurrence patterns. Rather than drawing on any new phenotypic data, the later analysis identified candidate immune exposures from TCR beta sequences and the way those sequences occurred across donors. An earlier analysis of approximately 640 of the donors applied high-throughput TCR beta sequencing to assess whether each TCR beta V gene segment acted as functional or pseudogenic. Donor age, sex, ethnicity and CMV serostatus were compiled alongside the repertoire data. A later genetic analysis took genome-wide SNP genotypes for about 55% of the roughly 700 donors and used that subset as a discovery cohort. Every discovery cohort repertoire had been produced on one sequencing platform. HLA typing covered class I and class II loci at four-digit resolution. The number of donors typed differed by locus, with 629-630 for A, B, C, DRB1 and DQB1, roughly 550 for DQA1, about 610 for DPA1, and approximately 470 for DPB1. Because of strong linkage in the cohort, roughly five DR-DQ haplotypes were treated as single units for association and clustering. Among 398 genotyped donors of the cohort, an average of roughly 230,000 unique TCR beta nucleotide sequences was sequenced per donor, of which about 18% were non-productive. What the study reported, not specific to this receptor: In a later analysis, the rate of TCR association differed among HLA loci, with DRB1 alleles having the most associated TCRs and HLA-C alleles having the fewest. In a later genetic analysis, a missense DCLRE1C variant was associated with V-gene and J-gene trimming of TCR beta chains, and the association was replicated in an independent cohort. An earlier analysis of approximately 500 of the donors showed that most TCR beta V segments appeared in productive rearrangements either about 90% or about 30% of the time, which broadly matched IMGT annotations. A later analysis found that most CMV-associated TCR beta chains appeared HLA-restricted, with HLA associations seemingly driven largely by CMV exposure. This cohort had only TCR beta chains sequenced, and the lack of alpha or paired-chain data limited which features could be detected. A few of the identified cytomegalovirus-associated TCR beta chains were confirmed in vitro to be specific for cytomegalovirus antigens. About 17 rarely observed V segments, including chromosome 9 orphons, were excluded from the earlier analysis of approximately 500 of the donors because counts were too low. The classifier was reported to diagnose cytomegalovirus status with high specificity and sensitivity in both the original cohort and the validation cohort. Presence/absence analyses assumed roughly uniform sequencing depth across donors, an assumption that may not hold. According to a later genetic analysis, donors in an Asian-associated ancestry cluster had fewer N-insertions in productive TCRs than the approximately 630-donor mean. A cluster of highly shared sequence variants was judged likely to represent a technical artifact of the sequencing pipeline. Across donors, most TCR sequences were observed very rarely, whereas some public TCRs were present in many individuals. CMV serostatus was the only immune exposure information available for the cohort. Assigning TCR associations to individual alleles was difficult when HLA alleles, especially DR and DQ, strongly co-occurred. Because some donors lacked HLA typing at each locus, the association tests relied only on the typed subset. At a false discovery rate of 0.05, a later analysis linked under 20,000 TCR beta sequences to specific HLA alleles. It was suggested by the authors that the approach could potentially be generalized to other disease states and immunological phenotypes. In a later analysis, HLA-associated TCR beta chains showed more clonal expansion and lower generation probabilities than non-associated chains that were equally common. Some IMGT-functional V segments, including TRBV6-2 and TRBV6-3, could not be distinguished by the 87-base-pair reads and were therefore excluded. A total of 150 to 200 TCR beta chains were listed by the study as associated with cytomegalovirus. Several of the top co-occurrence clusters appeared to be linked to parvovirus B19, influenza, CMV and Epstein-Barr virus, according to a later analysis. A further reported finding was that TCR beta sequences accurately predicted the HLA-A and HLA-B alleles for most subjects in the first cohort. Linkage disequilibrium might explain the correlated functional status among segregating V segments, but an unknown experimental factor could not be excluded.

Libraries came from the immunoSEQ multiplex PCR assay. A mixture of 60 forward primers for TCR Vbeta segments and 13 reverse primers for TCR Jbeta segments was used in the multiplex PCR. The CDR3 region of rearranged TCR beta genes was amplified from genomic DNA by a multiplex PCR assay. The amplified TCR beta libraries were sequenced on the Illumina HiSeq System as 87-base-pair reads. In the source study's methods: In a later analysis, tens of millions of unique TCR beta chains were counted across the 690 or so repertoires, and roughly 11 million of these chains were shared by at least two donors. Raw reads were error-corrected and collapsed into unique sequences by a nearest-neighbor algorithm in which closely related sequences were merged to remove PCR and sequencing errors. CDR3 sequences were aligned to IMGT reference sequences to assign V, D and J gene segments. For a sequence to be retained, a match of at least six nucleotides was required to both a V gene segment and a J gene segment. Rearrangements were called productive when the CDR3 lacked stop codons and stayed in frame with V and J; all others were non-productive. CDR3 was defined by IMGT convention, running from the second conserved V-encoded cysteine to the conserved J-encoded phenylalanine. The earlier analysis of 587 of the donors excluded any sequence lacking an unambiguous match to a single V gene segment. In an earlier analysis of several hundred of the donors, V segments were called functional above 56.7% productive rearrangements and were called segregating when the between-donor standard deviation exceeded 5%. A statistical classification framework was built to diagnose cytomegalovirus status from the catalog of TCR beta chain sequences. In a later analysis, TCR nucleotide sequences were compared against IMGT/GENE-DB human TR gene sequences so that V and J genes could be assigned. The TCRdist pipeline was used in a later analysis to assign CDR3 sequences and most-parsimonious VDJ recombination scenarios. A later analysis defined each TCR beta chain by its CDR3 amino acid sequence plus V-gene family, and excluded reads lacking a unique V-gene family. A later analysis removed 550 to 650 highly shared, low-generation-probability nucleotide sequences to deal with suspected cross-contamination and a sequencing artifact. In a later analysis, a clonal expansion index was calculated for each public chain from normalized within-repertoire ranks of inferred template counts. A later analysis computed generation probabilities with a VDJ recombination model fitted to out-of-frame rearrangements, and checked the results against IGoR. In a later analysis, hypergeometric tests were used to score TCR-TCR, TCR-HLA and TCR-CMV co-occurrence, with a repertoire-size bias correction applied to TCR pairs. To estimate false discovery rates, a later analysis permuted the HLA or CMV assignments 20 times. A later analysis grouped co-occurring TCRs with DBSCAN, adding TCRdist sequence similarity when clustering within HLA-allele-positive subsets. For co-occurrence clustering, repertoires with fewer than 30,000 or more than 120,000 public chains were excluded, along with several repertoires with anomalous nucleotide sharing. As stored in TCRdb, this immuneACCESS dataset retains in-frame rearrangements with V and J assigned. A fraction of the clones does not appear; measured against another copy, unresolved V genes explain less than half of the discrepancy, and the remainder lacks a known reason. The V and J calls and the clone size are those of that table, but D and trimming were determined from the DNA. This sample comprises 90,000 or so clones, around 80% of them detected only once. The ten largest clones take up about 34% of the sample.

About this clone: Its antigen is not yet known. No much larger clone is present one base from it, and per-base qualities are unavailable.

The cohort was made up of roughly 670 healthy bone marrow donors. At the time of sampling, all cohort members were nominally healthy, though unrecorded immune exposures were likely present. The donor was CMV seropositive and belonged to the group of about 290 seropositive cohort members. Each donor provided a peripheral blood sample, and peripheral blood mononuclear cells were used for TCR beta sequencing. Genomic DNA extraction from the blood cell samples was performed with the Qiagen DNeasy Blood Extraction Kit. Including cysteine and phenylalanine, the CDR3 has 13 amino acids. This entry keeps only the CDR3 DNA: 39 bases, framed from base 1. The germline V gene gives CDR1 as ENHRY and CDR2 as SYGVKD. V is cut by 9 bases and J by 3 bases, and the space between the germline ends is 14 bases.

The source material was PBMCs. The rearranged segments are TRBV10-3 and TRBJ1-2; the D segment could be TRBD1, given 6 matching bases. The receptor was isolated from a man between 45 and 60 years old in good health and CMV-seropositive. The CDR3 reads as follows: CAIARDTYYGYTF. The nucleotide sequence reads TGTGCCATAGCCCGGGACACCTACTATGGCTACACCTTC.